This T cell receptor beta chain was obtained from a study of CD8 T cells in Susac syndrome. Random-hexamer reverse transcription was applied to about 0.45 to 1 ug RNA. An immunoSEQ multiplex PCR generated amplified TCR beta CDR3 products spanning 54 Vbeta and 13 Jbeta. From the immunoSEQ multiplex PCR reads, TCRdb called clonotypes with MiXCR, one entry per CDR3 protein. The repertoire holds 150,000 to 200,000 distinct CDR3 sequences, about 91% seen once, with roughly 0.08% in the top ten. Germline loops: CDR1 LGHDT, CDR2 YNNKEL (reference sequence). CDR3 length equals 13 residues. The V end was cut by 8 bases, the J end by 4 bases, with 15 bases between. Both CD4+ and CD8+ T cells were negatively isolated, and TEMRA cells underwent FACS enrichment.

This sequence joins TRBV3-1 and TRBJ2-7; TRBD1 or TRBD2 may be the D gene (5 bases each). The source is a human donor in good health. Sequencing was performed on CD4+ T cells from PBMCs. CDR3 in DNA: TGTGCCAGCGGGGGACCGAAGTTTTACGAGCAGTACTTC. Protein product: CASGGPKFYEQYF.